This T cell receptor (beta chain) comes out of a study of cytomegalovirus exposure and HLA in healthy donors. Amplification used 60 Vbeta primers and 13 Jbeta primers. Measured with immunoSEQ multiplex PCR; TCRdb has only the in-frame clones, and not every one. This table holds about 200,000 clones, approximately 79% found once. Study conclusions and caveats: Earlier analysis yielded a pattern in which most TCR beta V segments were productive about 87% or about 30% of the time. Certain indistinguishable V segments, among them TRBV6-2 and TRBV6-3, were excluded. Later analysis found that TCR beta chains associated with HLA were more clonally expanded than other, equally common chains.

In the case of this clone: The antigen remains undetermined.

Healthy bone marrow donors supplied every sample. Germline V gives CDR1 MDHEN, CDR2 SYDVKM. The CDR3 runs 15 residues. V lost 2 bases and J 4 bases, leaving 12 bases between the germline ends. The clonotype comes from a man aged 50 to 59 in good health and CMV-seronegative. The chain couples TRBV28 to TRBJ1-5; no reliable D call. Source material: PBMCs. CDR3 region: CASSLSHRRNQPQHF. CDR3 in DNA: TGTGCCAGCAGTTTAAGTCACCGGCGGAATCAGCCCCAGCATTTT. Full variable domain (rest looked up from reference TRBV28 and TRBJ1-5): DVKVTQSSRYLVKRTGEKVFLECVQDMDHENMFWYRQDPGLGLRLIYFSYDVKMKEKGDIPEGYSVSREKKERFSLILESASTNQTSMYLCASSLSHRRNQPQHFGDGTRLSIL.